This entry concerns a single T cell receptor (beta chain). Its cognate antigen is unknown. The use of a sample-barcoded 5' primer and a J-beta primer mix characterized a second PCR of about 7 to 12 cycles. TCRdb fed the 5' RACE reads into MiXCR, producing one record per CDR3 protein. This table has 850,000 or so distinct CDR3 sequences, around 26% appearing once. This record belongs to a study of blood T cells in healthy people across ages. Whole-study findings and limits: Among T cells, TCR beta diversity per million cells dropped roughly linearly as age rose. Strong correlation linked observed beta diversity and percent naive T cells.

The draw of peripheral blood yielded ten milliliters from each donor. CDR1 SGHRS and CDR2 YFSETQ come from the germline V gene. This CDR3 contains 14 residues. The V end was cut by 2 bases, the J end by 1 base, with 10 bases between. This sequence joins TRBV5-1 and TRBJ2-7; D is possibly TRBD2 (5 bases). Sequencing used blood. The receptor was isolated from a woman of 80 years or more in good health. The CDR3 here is CASSLGEGSYEQYF. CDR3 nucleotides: TGCGCCAGCAGCTTAGGAGAGGGTTCCTACGAGCAGTACTTC.